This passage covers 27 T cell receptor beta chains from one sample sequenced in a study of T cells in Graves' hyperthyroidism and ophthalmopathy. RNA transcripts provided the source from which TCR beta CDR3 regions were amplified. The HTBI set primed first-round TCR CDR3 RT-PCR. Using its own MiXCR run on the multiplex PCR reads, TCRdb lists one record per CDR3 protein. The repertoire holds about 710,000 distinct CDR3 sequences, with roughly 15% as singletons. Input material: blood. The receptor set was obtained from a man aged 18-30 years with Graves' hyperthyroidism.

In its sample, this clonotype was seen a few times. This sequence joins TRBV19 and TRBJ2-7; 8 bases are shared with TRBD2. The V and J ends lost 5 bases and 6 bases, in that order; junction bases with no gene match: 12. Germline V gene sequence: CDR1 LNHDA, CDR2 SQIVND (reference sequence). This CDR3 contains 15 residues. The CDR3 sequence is CASSFTGTRTSEQYF. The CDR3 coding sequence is TGTGCCAGTAGTTTCACCGGGACTAGAACTTCCGAGCAGTACTTC.

This CDR3 reads CASSVLAGGSVGYTF. CDR3 DNA: TGTGCCAGCAGCGTTTTGGCAGGGGGCTCGGTTGGCTACACCTTC. The chain employs TRBV9 and TRBJ1-2; 8 bases line up with TRBD1. Unmatched junction bases numbered 10, after V lost 2 bases and J lost 7 bases. Germline assignment: CDR1 SGDLS and CDR2 YYNGEE. The CDR3 length is 15 residues.

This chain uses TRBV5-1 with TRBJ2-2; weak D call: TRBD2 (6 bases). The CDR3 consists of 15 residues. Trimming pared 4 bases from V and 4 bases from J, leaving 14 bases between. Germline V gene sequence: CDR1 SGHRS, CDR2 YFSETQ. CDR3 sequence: CASSTRDLPTGELFF. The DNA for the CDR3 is TGCGCCAGCAGCACACGGGACTTACCCACCGGGGAGCTGTTTTTT.

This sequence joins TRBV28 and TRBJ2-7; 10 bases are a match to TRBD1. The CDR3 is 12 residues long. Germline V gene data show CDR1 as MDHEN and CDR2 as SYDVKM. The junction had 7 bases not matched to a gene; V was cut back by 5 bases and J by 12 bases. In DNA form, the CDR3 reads TGTGCCAGCAGTCCCGGACAGGGGGTGCCGTACTTC. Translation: CASSPGQGVPYF.

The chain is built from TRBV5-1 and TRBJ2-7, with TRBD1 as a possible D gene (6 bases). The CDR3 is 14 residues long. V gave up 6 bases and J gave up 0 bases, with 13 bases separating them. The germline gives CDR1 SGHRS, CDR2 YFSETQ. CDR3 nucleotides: TGCGCCAGCAACCCCGGACAGCCCTCCTACGAGCAGTACTTC. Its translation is CASNPGQPSYEQYF.

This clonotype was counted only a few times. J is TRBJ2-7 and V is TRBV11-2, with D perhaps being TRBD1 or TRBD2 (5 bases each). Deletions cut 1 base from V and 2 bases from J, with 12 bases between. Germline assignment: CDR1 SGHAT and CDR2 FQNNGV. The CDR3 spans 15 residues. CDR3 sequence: CASSLAPGRTYEQYF. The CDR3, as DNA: TGTGCCAGCAGCTTAGCACCGGGACGGACCTACGAGCAGTACTTC.

The CDR3 bases are TGTGCCATCATAGGCAGGGGGCTCGGTAATGAAAAACTGTTTTTT. Its protein product is CAIIGRGLGNEKLFF. The chain recombines TRBV10-3 with TRBJ1-4, with 8 bases identical to TRBD1. The CDR3 has 15 amino acids. V was clipped by 7 bases and J by 4 bases; unmatched bases: 8. Germline V lookup: CDR1 ENHRY, CDR2 SYGVKD.

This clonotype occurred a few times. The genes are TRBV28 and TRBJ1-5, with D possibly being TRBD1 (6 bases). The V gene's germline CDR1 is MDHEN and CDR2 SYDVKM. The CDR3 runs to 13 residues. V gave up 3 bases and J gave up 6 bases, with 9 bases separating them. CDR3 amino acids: CASSFWTVQPQHF. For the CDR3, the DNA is TGTGCCAGCAGTTTTTGGACAGTTCAGCCCCAGCATTTT.

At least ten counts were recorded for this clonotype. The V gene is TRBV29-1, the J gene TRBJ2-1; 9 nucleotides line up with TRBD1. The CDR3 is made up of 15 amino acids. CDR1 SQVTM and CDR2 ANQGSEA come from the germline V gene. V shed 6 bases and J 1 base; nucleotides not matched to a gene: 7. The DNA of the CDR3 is TGCAGCGTCGTGCCGGGACAGGGATCCTACAATGAGCAGTTCTTC. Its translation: CSVVPGQGSYNEQFF.

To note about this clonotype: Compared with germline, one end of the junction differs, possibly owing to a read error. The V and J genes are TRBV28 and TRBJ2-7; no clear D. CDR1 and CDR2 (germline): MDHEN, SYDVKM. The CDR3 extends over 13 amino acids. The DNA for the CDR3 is TGTGCCAGCAGTGCGACGGGTTCCTACGAGCGGTACTTC. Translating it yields CASSATGSYERYF. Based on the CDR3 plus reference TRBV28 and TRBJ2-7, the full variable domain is DVKVTQSSRYLVKRTGEKVFLECVQDMDHENMFWYRQDPGLGLRLIYFSYDVKMKEKGDIPEGYSVSREKKERFSLILESASTNQTSMYLCASSATGSYERYFGPGTRLTVT.

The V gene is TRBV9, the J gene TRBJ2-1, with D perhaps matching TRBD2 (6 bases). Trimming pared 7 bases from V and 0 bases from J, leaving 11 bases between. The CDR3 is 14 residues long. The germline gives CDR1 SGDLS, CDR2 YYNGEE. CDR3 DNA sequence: TGTGCCAGCGAGCCAGCGGGCTCCTACAATGAGCAGTTCTTC. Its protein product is CASEPAGSYNEQFF.

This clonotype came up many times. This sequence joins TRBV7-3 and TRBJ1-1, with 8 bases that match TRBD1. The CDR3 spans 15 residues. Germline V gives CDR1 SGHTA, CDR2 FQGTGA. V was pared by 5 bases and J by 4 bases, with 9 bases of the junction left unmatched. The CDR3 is CASSVDRGSGTEAFF. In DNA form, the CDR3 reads TGTGCCAGCAGCGTAGACAGGGGATCAGGCACTGAAGCTTTCTTT. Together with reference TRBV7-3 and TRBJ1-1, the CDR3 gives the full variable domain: GAGVSQTPSNKVTEKGKYVELRCDPISGHTALYWYRQSLGQGPEFLIYFQGTGAADDSGLPNDRFFAVRPEGSVSTLKIQRTERGDSAVYLCASSVDRGSGTEAFFGQGTRLTVV.

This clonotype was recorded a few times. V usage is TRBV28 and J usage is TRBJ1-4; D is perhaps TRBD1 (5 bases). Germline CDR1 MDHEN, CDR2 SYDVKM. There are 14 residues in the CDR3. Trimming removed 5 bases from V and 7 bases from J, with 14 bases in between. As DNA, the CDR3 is TGTGCCAGCAGTGTACAGGTTTGGGGTGAAAAACTGTTTTTT. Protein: CASSVQVWGEKLFF.

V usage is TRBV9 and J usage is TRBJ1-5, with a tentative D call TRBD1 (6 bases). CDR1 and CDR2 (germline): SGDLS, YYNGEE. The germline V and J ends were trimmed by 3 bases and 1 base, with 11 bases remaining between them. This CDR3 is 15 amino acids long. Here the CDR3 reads CASSGGGQSNQPQHF. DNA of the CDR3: TGTGCCAGCAGCGGGGGAGGACAGAGCAATCAGCCCCAGCATTTT.

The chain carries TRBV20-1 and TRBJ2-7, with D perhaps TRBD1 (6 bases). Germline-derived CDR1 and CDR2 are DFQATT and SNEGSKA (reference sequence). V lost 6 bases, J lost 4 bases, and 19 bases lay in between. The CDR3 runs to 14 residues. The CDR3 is CSAPPGRGLYEQYF. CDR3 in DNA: TGCAGTGCCCCACCAGGCAGGGGTCTTTACGAGCAGTACTTC.

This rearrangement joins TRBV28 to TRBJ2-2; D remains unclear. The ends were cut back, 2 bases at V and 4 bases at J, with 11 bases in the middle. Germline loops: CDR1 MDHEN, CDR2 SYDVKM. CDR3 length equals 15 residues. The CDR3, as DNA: TGTGCCAGCAGTTTAGTGGGGTCAGCCACCGGGGAGCTGTTTTTT. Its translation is CASSLVGSATGELFF.

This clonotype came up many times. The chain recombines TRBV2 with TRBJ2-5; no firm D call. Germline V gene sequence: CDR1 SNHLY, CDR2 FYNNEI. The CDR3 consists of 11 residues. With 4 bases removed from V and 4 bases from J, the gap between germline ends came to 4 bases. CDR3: CASSVVETQYF. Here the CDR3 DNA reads TGTGCCAGCAGTGTTGTAGAGACCCAGTACTTC.

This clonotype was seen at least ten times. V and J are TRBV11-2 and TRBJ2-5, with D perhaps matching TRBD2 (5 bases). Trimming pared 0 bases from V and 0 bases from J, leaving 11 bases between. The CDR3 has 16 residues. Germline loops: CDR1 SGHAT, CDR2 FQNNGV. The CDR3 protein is CASSLDQRMYQETQYF. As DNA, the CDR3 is TGTGCCAGCAGCTTAGATCAGCGGATGTACCAAGAGACCCAGTACTTC.

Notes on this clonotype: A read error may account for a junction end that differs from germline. The CDR3 region has the DNA TGTGCCAGCAGCCAAGTCGGCGGGAGTGTCAAAGACATTCAGTACTTC. Translation: CASSQVGGSVKDIQYF. The chain combines TRBV27 with TRBJ2-4; 7 nucleotides match TRBD2. The germline gives CDR1 MNHEY, CDR2 SMNVEV (reference sequence). CDR3 size: 16 residues.

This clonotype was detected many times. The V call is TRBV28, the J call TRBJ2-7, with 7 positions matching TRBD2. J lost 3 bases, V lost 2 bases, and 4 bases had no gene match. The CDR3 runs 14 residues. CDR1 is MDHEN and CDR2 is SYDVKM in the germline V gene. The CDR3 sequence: CASSLGGGVYEQYF. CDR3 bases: TGTGCCAGCAGTTTAGGGGGGGGAGTCTACGAGCAGTACTTC.

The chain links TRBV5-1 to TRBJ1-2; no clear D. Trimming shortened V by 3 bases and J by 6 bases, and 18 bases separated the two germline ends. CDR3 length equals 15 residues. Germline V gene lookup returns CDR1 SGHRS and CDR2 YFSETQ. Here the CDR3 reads CASSSQRIGENGYTF. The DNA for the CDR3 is TGCGCCAGCAGCTCCCAGAGGATTGGAGAAAATGGCTACACCTTC.

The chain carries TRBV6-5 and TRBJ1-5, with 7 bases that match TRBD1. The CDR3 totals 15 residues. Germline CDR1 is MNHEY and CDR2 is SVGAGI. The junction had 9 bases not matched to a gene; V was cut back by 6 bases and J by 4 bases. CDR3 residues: CASSSGSRGNQPQHF. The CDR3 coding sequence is TGTGCCAGCAGCTCTGGTTCCAGGGGGAATCAGCCCCAGCATTTT.

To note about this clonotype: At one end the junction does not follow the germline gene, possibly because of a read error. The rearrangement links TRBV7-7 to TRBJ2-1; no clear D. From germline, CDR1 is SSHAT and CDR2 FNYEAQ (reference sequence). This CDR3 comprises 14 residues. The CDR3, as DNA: TGTGCTAGCAGCTTAGAGTCGTCCAGTGGTGAGCAGTTCTTC. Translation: CASSLESSSGEQFF.

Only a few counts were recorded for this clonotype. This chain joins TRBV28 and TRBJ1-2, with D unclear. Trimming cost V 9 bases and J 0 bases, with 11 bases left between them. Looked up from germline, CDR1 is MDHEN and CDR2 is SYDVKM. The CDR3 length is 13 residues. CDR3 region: CASCPGSNYGYTF. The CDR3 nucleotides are TGTGCCAGTTGTCCGGGATCTAACTATGGCTACACCTTC.

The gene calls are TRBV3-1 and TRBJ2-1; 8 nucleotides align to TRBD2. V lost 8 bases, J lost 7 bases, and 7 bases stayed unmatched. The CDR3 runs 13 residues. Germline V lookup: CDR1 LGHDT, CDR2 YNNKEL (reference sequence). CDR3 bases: TGTGCCAGCGCGACCGGGAGGGTGAATGAGCAGTTCTTC. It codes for CASATGRVNEQFF.

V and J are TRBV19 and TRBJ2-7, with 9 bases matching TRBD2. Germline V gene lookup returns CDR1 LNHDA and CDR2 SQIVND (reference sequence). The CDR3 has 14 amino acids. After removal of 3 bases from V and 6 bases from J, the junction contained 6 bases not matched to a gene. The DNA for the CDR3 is TGTGCCAGTAGTATTCGAGCGGGAGGACCCGAGCAGTACTTC. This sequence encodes CASSIRAGGPEQYF. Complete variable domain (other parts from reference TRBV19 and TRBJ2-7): DGGITQSPKYLFRKEGQNVTLSCEQNLNHDAMYWYRQDPGQGLRLIYYSQIVNDFQKGDIAEGYSVSREKKESFPLTVTSAQKNPTAFYLCASSIRAGGPEQYFGPGTRLTVT.

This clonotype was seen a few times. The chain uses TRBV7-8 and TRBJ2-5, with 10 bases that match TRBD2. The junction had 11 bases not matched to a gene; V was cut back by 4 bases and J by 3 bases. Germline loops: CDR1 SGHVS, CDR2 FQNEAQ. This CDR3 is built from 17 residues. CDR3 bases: TGTGCCAGCAGCTACCCGAGAGCGGGAGGGCCGGAAGAGACCCAGTACTTC. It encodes CASSYPRAGGPEETQYF.